What follows are 17 T cell receptor beta chains derived from one specimen sequenced in a study of T cell repertoires in cytomegalovirus infection. TCRdb reanalysed the reads using MiXCR and keeps one entry per CDR3 protein. Seen here are roughly 230,000 distinct CDR3 sequences, about 12% observed once, and the top ten hold approximately 1.6%. The sequencing input was PBMCs. The origin of the receptors is a human donor in good health (CMV status not recorded). Some clones in this sample may be carry-over from other donors' samples.

There are many counts of this clonotype. The chain has TRBV7-9 and TRBJ1-2, with D perhaps matching TRBD1 (5 bases). The V end lost 5 bases, the J end lost 7 bases, and 17 bases lay between the germline ends. Germline V gene lookup returns CDR1 SEHNR and CDR2 FQNEAQ (reference sequence). The CDR3 loop spans 14 amino acids. CDR3 loop: CASSLSGSAPGYTF. DNA of the CDR3: TGTGCCAGCAGCCTCTCAGGGTCGGCCCCTGGCTACACCTTC.

This clonotype showed up many times. The J gene is TRBJ1-1, the V gene TRBV25-1; D unclear. The germline V and J ends were trimmed by 2 bases and 1 base, with 5 bases remaining between them. In germline, CDR1 is MGHDK, CDR2 SYGVNS. This CDR3 comprises 13 residues. The DNA for the CDR3 is TGTGCCAGCAGTGAAAGAGGGAACACTGAAGCTTTCTTT. This gives the protein CASSERGNTEAFF.

This clonotype showed up just a few times. The chain couples TRBV27 to TRBJ2-5; D call uncertain. The CDR3 sequence is 15 residues long. The V and J ends lost 2 bases and 5 bases respectively, with 15 bases between them. The germline V gene encodes CDR1 MNHEY and CDR2 SMNVEV (reference sequence). The CDR3 is CASSLGGTLGETQYF. The CDR3 coding sequence is TGTGCCAGCAGTTTAGGCGGAACCCTCGGGGAGACCCAGTACTTC.

This chain joins TRBV11-2 and TRBJ1-5; TRBD1 matches 7 bases. The CDR3 consists of 18 residues. Germline-derived CDR1 and CDR2 are SGHAT and FQNNGV. After removal of 5 bases from V and 0 bases from J, the junction contained 13 bases not matched to a gene. DNA for the CDR3: TGTGCCAGCAGCCTAACCTGGGACAGTCTATATAGCAATCAGCCCCAGCATTTT. Translation: CASSLTWDSLYSNQPQHF.

In its sample, this clonotype was seen many times. The chain is built from TRBV7-2 and TRBJ1-6; D possibly corresponds to TRBD1 (5 bases). Trimming removed 3 bases from V and 10 bases from J, with 13 bases in between. Per the germline V gene, CDR1 is SGHTA and CDR2 is FQGNSA. CDR3 size: 14 residues. The CDR3 sequence: CASSFSRDGSPLHF. CDR3 DNA sequence: TGTGCCAGCAGCTTTTCCAGGGATGGCTCACCCCTCCACTTT.

At least ten counts were recorded for this clonotype. The rearrangement joins TRBV7-2 to TRBJ1-2; D is undetermined. The CDR3 has 14 amino acids. V was clipped by 1 base and J by 1 base, with 7 bases between them. The germline gives CDR1 SGHTA, CDR2 FQGNSA. As DNA, the CDR3 is TGTGCCAGCAGCTTAGACGGGTTTAACTATGGCTACACCTTC. Its protein is CASSLDGFNYGYTF.

This clonotype was seen repeatedly, ten times or more. The chain couples TRBV28 to TRBJ1-2; D may be TRBD1 (5 bases). The V end lost 5 bases, the J end lost 4 bases, and 11 bases lay between the germline ends. Germline values: CDR1 MDHEN, CDR2 SYDVKM. This CDR3 region has 13 residues. Written as DNA, the CDR3 is TGTGCCAGCAGTAAGGCAGGGATCTATGGCTACACCTTC. Protein sequence: CASSKAGIYGYTF.

This clonotype was counted a few times. V gene TRBV29-1 combines with J gene TRBJ1-2; D gene uncertain. This CDR3 spans 13 amino acids. Germline assignment: CDR1 SQVTM and CDR2 ANQGSEA. V shed 3 bases and J shed 8 bases, with 16 bases lying between them. This CDR3 is CSVDQWSGEGYTF. The CDR3 DNA is TGCAGCGTTGACCAGTGGTCTGGCGAAGGCTACACCTTC.

Many counts were recorded for this clonotype. V gene TRBV6-1 combines with J gene TRBJ2-2; D is unresolved. From germline, CDR1 is MNHNS and CDR2 SASEGT. The CDR3 length is 12 residues. The CDR3 DNA follows: TGTGCATCAGACTCGAACACCGGGGAGCTGTTTTTT. Protein sequence: CASDSNTGELFF.

This clonotype was detected many times. This chain uses TRBV7-2 with TRBJ1-6; D is uncertain. The CDR3 length is 14 residues. Germline CDR1 reads SGHTA; CDR2 reads FQGNSA. V lost 1 base and J 6 bases, leaving 7 bases between the germline ends. CDR3 protein: CASSLGRSNSPLHF. The CDR3 nucleotides read TGTGCCAGCAGCTTAGGCAGATCTAATTCACCCCTCCACTTT. The full variable domain, its missing parts supplied by reference TRBV7-2 and TRBJ1-6, is GAGVSQSPSNKVTEKGKDVELRCDPISGHTALYWYRQSLGQGLEFLIYFQGNSAPDKSGLPSDRFSAERTGGSVSTLTIQRTQQEDSAVYLCASSLGRSNSPLHFGNGTRLTVT.

This clonotype was picked up many times. V and J are TRBV7-2 and TRBJ2-3; 12 bases align to TRBD2. V trimming: 5 bases; J trimming: 1 base; junction bases outside the gene matches: 4. CDR1 and CDR2 (germline): SGHTA, FQGNSA. This CDR3 contains 16 residues. This CDR3 is CASSPRTSGGTDTQYF. The CDR3 DNA sequence: TGTGCCAGCAGCCCTCGGACTAGCGGGGGCACAGATACGCAGTATTTT.

Ten or more counts support this clonotype. V gene TRBV7-3 combines with J gene TRBJ2-3, with a possible D match to TRBD2 (5 bases). The CDR3 totals 15 residues. V gave up 0 bases and J gave up 4 bases, with 11 bases separating them. Germline lookup yields CDR1 SGHTA and CDR2 FQGTGA. The CDR3 nucleotides read TGTGCCAGCAGCTTAACCCCTTTGGAGGCAGATACGCAGTATTTT. The encoded protein is CASSLTPLEADTQYF.

This clonotype was counted ten times or more. The chain is built from TRBV28 and TRBJ2-7; no firm D call. From germline, CDR1 is MDHEN and CDR2 SYDVKM. The CDR3 contains 14 residues. With 3 bases removed from V and 5 bases from J, the gap between germline ends came to 14 bases. CDR3 nucleotides: TGTGCCAGCAGTTTTGGGCCCGGGTCTAACGAGCAGTACTTC. It is translated as CASSFGPGSNEQYF.

This clonotype was picked up many times. The CDR3 region has the DNA TGTGCCAGCACCAACCCCGGACAATACGAGCAGTACTTC. It translates to CASTNPGQYEQYF. The chain uses TRBV28 and TRBJ2-7; a possible D gene is TRBD1 (5 bases). Germline assignment: CDR1 MDHEN and CDR2 SYDVKM. The germline V and J ends were trimmed by 7 bases and 4 bases, with 14 bases remaining between them. The CDR3 has 13 amino acids. Based on the CDR3 plus reference TRBV28 and TRBJ2-7, the full variable domain is DVKVTQSSRYLVKRTGEKVFLECVQDMDHENMFWYRQDPGLGLRLIYFSYDVKMKEKGDIPEGYSVSREKKERFSLILESASTNQTSMYLCASTNPGQYEQYFGPGTRLTVT.

This clonotype was observed a handful of times. This sequence joins TRBV20-1 and TRBJ2-7; D remains ambiguous. Trimming stripped 0 bases from V and 3 bases from J, with 9 bases between. Germline CDR1 DFQATT, CDR2 SNEGSKA (reference sequence). The CDR3 extends over 13 amino acids. CDR3 in DNA: TGCAGTGCTAGAGAGACTCCGGTCTACGAGCAGTACTTC. Its translation is CSARETPVYEQYF.

This clonotype was picked up a small number of times. The chain is built from TRBV10-3 and TRBJ2-7; no clear D gene. Germline V gene sequence: CDR1 ENHRY, CDR2 SYGVKD. CDR3 length equals 14 residues. V lost 10 bases and J lost 0, with 16 bases in between. In nucleotides, the CDR3 is TGTGCCACCCATAACGGTGAAAGCTCCTACGAGCAGTACTTC. Its translation is CATHNGESSYEQYF.

This clonotype turned up a few times. The rearrangement joins TRBV3-1 to TRBJ1-5; 8 positions agree with TRBD1. This CDR3 spans 16 amino acids. Germline trimming cut 3 bases from V and 3 bases from J; bases unmatched to any gene: 7. The germline V gene encodes CDR1 LGHDT and CDR2 YNNKEL (reference sequence). The CDR3 is CASSHGQGKNNQPQHF. CDR3 nucleotide sequence: TGTGCCAGCAGCCACGGACAGGGCAAAAACAATCAGCCCCAGCATTTT.